In its sample, the clone carrying this T cell receptor (beta chain) was seen a few times. Its antigen remains unidentified. Sequenced material consisted of expressed TCRB transcripts (all of the isolated RNA was reverse transcribed). The study sequenced naive, central memory and regulatory T cell samples to an average of about 3.57 million reads. The assay was immunoSEQ multiplex PCR, and TCRdb's table has in-frame clones only and misses some. This table holds 350,000 to 450,000 clones, over 11% found once. The data were obtained in a study of beta chain features in type 1 diabetes. Whole-study findings and limits: All four CD4+ subsets from Type 1 diabetes patients carried moderately but significantly shorter TCRB CDR3s.

The sequence was obtained from a man under 40 in good health. Sample: naive CD4+ T cells from blood.

For the CDR3, the DNA is TGTGCCAGCAGTCCCCCCCAGCAGGGCCGACGGCCCCTCCACTTT. This codes for CASSPPQQGRRPLHF. The V call is TRBV6-5, the J call TRBJ1-6, with D tentatively TRBD1 (5 bases). Germline V gives CDR1 MNHEY, CDR2 SVGAGI. Trimming stripped 5 bases from V and 13 bases from J, with 21 bases between. The CDR3 consists of 15 residues.